The 18 T cell receptor beta chains listed next were all sequenced from one sample in a study of T-cell memory formation after mild COVID-19. TCRdb re-called the 5' RACE reads with MiXCR, one entry per CDR3 protein. The table includes fewer than 250,000 distinct CDR3 sequences, less than 20% detected once. The sequenced material came from PBMCs or a T cell subset sorted from them (not recorded which). The receptors were sampled from an adult woman who had mild COVID-19 (a few samples of this study predate the infection). Cell type and time point are not known.

The V call is TRBV6-1, the J call TRBJ2-7; perhaps TRBD2 as D (7 bases). The ends were cut back, 1 base at V and 3 bases at J, with 16 bases in the middle. The germline CDR1 and CDR2 sequences are MNHNS and SASEGT. This CDR3 has 16 residues. The CDR3 DNA sequence: TGTGCCAGCAGTGAAGTTGGCGGGGGCGCCGACTACGAGCAGTACTTC. Translating it yields CASSEVGGGADYEQYF.

The chain is built from TRBV12-3 or TRBV12-4 and TRBJ2-7; D gene uncertain. V shed 3 bases and J shed 6 bases, with 12 bases lying between them. The CDR3 extends over 13 amino acids. DNA of the CDR3: TGTGCCAGCAGTTTCGACACGAAGGCCGAGCAGTACTTC. Translation: CASSFDTKAEQYF.

The chain carries TRBV5-1 and TRBJ2-1; TRBD2 is a possible D gene (5 bases). From germline, CDR1 is SGHRS and CDR2 YFSETQ. The CDR3 runs 13 residues. V lost 4 bases and J lost 9, with 14 bases in between. CDR3 sequence reads: CASSARLPGEQFF. CDR3 DNA: TGCGCCAGCAGCGCCCGACTACCTGGTGAGCAGTTCTTC.

This clonotype was seen only a few times. The chain joins TRBV7-2 to TRBJ1-1; 7 positions agree with TRBD1. The germline CDR1 and CDR2 sequences are SGHTA and FQGNSA. The length of the CDR3 is 14 residues. V gave up 4 bases and J gave up 1 base; unmatched junction bases: 3. CDR3 protein: CASSSQGRNTEAFF. The CDR3 DNA sequence: TGTGCCAGCAGCTCACAGGGGCGGAACACTGAAGCTTTCTTT.

There are a few counts of this clonotype. This chain links TRBV7-9 with TRBJ2-7; 10 bases line up with TRBD2. The CDR3 totals 15 residues. Germline trimming cut 4 bases from V and 3 bases from J; bases unmatched to any gene: 6. Germline CDR1 SEHNR, CDR2 FQNEAQ (reference sequence). The CDR3 spells CASSSSGRAHYEQYF. Written as DNA, the CDR3 is TGTGCCAGCAGCTCGAGCGGGAGGGCCCACTACGAGCAGTACTTC.

This chain connects TRBV4-2 to TRBJ1-1; D possibly corresponds to TRBD1 (5 bases). The V gene lost 1 base and the J gene lost 0 bases, with 15 bases spanning the gap. This CDR3 spans 17 amino acids. CDR1 LGHNA and CDR2 YNFKEQ come from the germline V gene. The CDR3 region has the DNA TGTGCCAGCAGCCAAGTGGGGGGAGGGGACGTGAACACTGAAGCTTTCTTT. Amino acids: CASSQVGGGDVNTEAFF.

This clonotype was observed many times. The gene calls are TRBV24-1 and TRBJ2-3; D is tentatively TRBD1 or TRBD2 (5 bases each). V was shortened by 5 bases and J by 8 bases, with 16 bases between the two germline ends. CDR1 KGHDR and CDR2 SFDVKD come from the germline V gene. This CDR3 comprises 14 residues. CDR3: CATSALVGAGTQYF. The CDR3, as DNA: TGTGCCACCAGTGCCCTCGTTGGGGCGGGTACGCAGTATTTT.

This clonotype appeared once. The gene calls are TRBV24-1 and TRBJ1-2, with 10 nucleotides matching TRBD1. The CDR3 is made up of 18 amino acids. J lost 2 bases, V lost 2 bases, and 10 bases had no gene match. CDR1 and CDR2 (germline): KGHDR, SFDVKD. DNA for the CDR3: TGTGCCACCAGTGATTCCCGTCCTGAGGGACAGGGGAACTATGGCTACACCTTC. This codes for CATSDSRPEGQGNYGYTF.

This clonotype showed up many times. The chain links TRBV7-8 to TRBJ2-3, with unresolved D. This CDR3 has 14 residues. The germline gives CDR1 SGHVS, CDR2 FQNEAQ. V was trimmed by 2 bases and J by 3 bases, leaving 9 bases between them. The CDR3 DNA is TGTGCCAGCAGCTTAAATGTAGGGACAGATACGCAGTATTTT. Its translation: CASSLNVGTDTQYF.

The chain carries TRBV14 and TRBJ2-7, with unresolved D. The CDR3 is 16 amino acids. Trimming left V 0 bases short and J 1 base short, with 13 bases between. The germline gives CDR1 SGHDN, CDR2 FVKESK. The CDR3 loop reads CASSQDRSRFSYEQYF. CDR3 DNA sequence: TGTGCCAGCAGCCAAGATCGATCCAGGTTTTCCTACGAGCAGTACTTC.

This clonotype was seen ten or more times. The DNA for the CDR3 is TGTGCCAGCAGCGGAGGTGGGGGGCGCATGGCCGAGCAGTACTTC. Protein sequence: CASSGGGGRMAEQYF. The chain uses TRBV5-5 and TRBJ2-7; either TRBD1 or TRBD2 may supply D (6 bases each). Germline CDR1 SGHKS, CDR2 YYEKEE (reference sequence). The CDR3 sequence is 15 residues long. Trimming cost V 4 bases and J 6 bases, with 20 bases left between them. Combining the CDR3 with reference TRBV5-5 and TRBJ2-7 gives the whole variable domain DAGVTQSPTHLIKTRGQQVTLRCSPISGHKSVSWYQQVLGQGPQFIFQYYEKEERGRGNFPDRFSARQFPNYSSELNVNALLLGDSALYLCASSGGGGRMAEQYFGPGTRLTVT.

This clonotype has a handful of counts. The V gene is TRBV6-5, the J gene TRBJ2-5; perhaps TRBD2 as D (6 bases). This CDR3 has 15 amino acids. In germline, CDR1 is MNHEY, CDR2 SVGAGI. The V end was cut by 6 bases, the J end by 5 bases, with 19 bases between. Here the CDR3 DNA reads TGTGCCAGCAGCAAACCTAACGCGGGGAGGGAGACCCAGTACTTC. This codes for CASSKPNAGRETQYF.

This clonotype was detected ten times or more. The chain joins TRBV24-1 to TRBJ1-5, with D perhaps matching TRBD1 (5 bases). Germline V CDR1 and CDR2: KGHDR, SFDVKD. The CDR3 contains 12 residues. Trimming removed 10 bases from V and 5 bases from J, with 11 bases in between. The CDR3 loop is CATQGSDQPQHF. For the CDR3, the DNA is TGTGCCACTCAGGGATCCGATCAGCCCCAGCATTTT.

The chain couples TRBV20-1 to TRBJ2-5; D unresolved. V was cut by 5 bases and J by 5 bases, with 15 bases left in between. The CDR3 is 13 amino acids. Germline V gene lookup returns CDR1 DFQATT and CDR2 SNEGSKA (reference sequence). CDR3: CSAPRTLEETQYF. CDR3 coding DNA: TGCAGTGCTCCGCGAACTTTGGAGGAGACCCAGTACTTC.

J is TRBJ2-1 and V is TRBV5-1, with 9 bases matching TRBD2. The CDR3 is 18 residues long. CDR1 and CDR2 (germline): SGHRS, YFSETQ. Unmatched junction bases numbered 13, after V lost 3 bases and J lost 3 bases. The CDR3 nucleotides are TGCGCCAGCAGCTCCTCCACGACTAGCGGACTTCACTACAATGAGCAGTTCTTC. Amino acid sequence: CASSSSTTSGLHYNEQFF.

This clonotype showed up just a few times. The genes are TRBV6-5 and TRBJ2-5; D not resolved. Germline V lookup: CDR1 MNHEY, CDR2 SVGAGI. V lost 6 bases to trimming and J lost 9 bases, with 11 bases between them. The CDR3 loop spans 11 amino acids. The CDR3 spells CASRDGLAQYF. CDR3 in DNA: TGTGCCAGCAGGGACGGCTTGGCCCAGTACTTC.

J is TRBJ2-3 and V is TRBV7-2, with TRBD1 as a possible D gene (5 bases). Per the germline V gene, CDR1 is SGHTA and CDR2 is FQGNSA. V lost 10 bases, J lost 6 bases, and 20 bases lay in between. The CDR3 consists of 14 residues. Here the CDR3 reads CATGLVAPSDTQYF. The CDR3 DNA sequence: TGTGCCACAGGGTTGGTAGCACCTTCGGATACGCAGTATTTT.

V usage is TRBV24-1 and J usage is TRBJ1-1, with 9 bases identical to TRBD1. Per germline, CDR1 KGHDR and CDR2 SFDVKD. The CDR3 runs 14 residues. Unmatched junction bases numbered 3, after V lost 7 bases and J lost 1 base. CDR3 sequence (DNA): TGTGCCACCAGGGACAGGGGATGGAACACTGAAGCTTTCTTT. Amino acid sequence: CATRDRGWNTEAFF.